The entry below gives a single T cell receptor (beta chain) sequence along with its context. This entry comes from a study of cytotoxic CD8 clonotypes in ibrutinib-treated CLL. This CDR3 spans 13 amino acids. The V end was cut by 3 bases, the J end by 3 bases, with 9 bases between. Germline CDR1 LGHNT, CDR2 FRNRAP. This table comes from immunoSEQ multiplex PCR, and its TCRdb copy is limited to in-frame clones, with some not included. Of roughly 300,000 clones listed, around 77% are singletons. The sequences come from PBMCs, collected at disease progression, from a patient treated with ibrutinib. The J gene is TRBJ2-7, the V gene TRBV12-5; D is possibly TRBD1 (6 bases). This TCR was recovered from a human donor with chronic lymphocytic leukemia. This CDR3 reads CASGFHRDYEQYF. The CDR3, as DNA: TGTGCTAGTGGTTTTCACAGGGACTACGAGCAGTACTTC.